These 30 T cell receptor beta chains were all obtained from the same sample, sequenced in a study of PD-1 blockade in mismatch repair-deficient tumors (dated by TCRdb to between 2016 and 2019). Library preparation employed the immunoSEQ multiplex PCR assay. TCRdb obtained this table from immuneACCESS and retained in-frame rearrangements with V and J assigned. These tables miss some clones; where compared with another copy, unresolved V genes account for less than half of the shortfall, and the remainder is unexplained. For this sample there are 90,000 to 120,000 clones; 82% appear just once. Clones ranked in the top ten supply approximately 6.5% of the sample. The specimen comprised peripheral blood, sampled approximately 35 weeks after starting pembrolizumab. Every receptor here comes from an adult with mismatch repair-deficient cancer.

In DNA form, the CDR3 reads TGTGCCAGCAGCTTAACATGGAGTTACACTGAAGCTTTCTTT. This gives the protein CASSLTWSYTEAFF. The rearrangement links TRBV11-1 to TRBJ1-1; D unresolved. Germline assignment: CDR1 SGHAT and CDR2 FQDESV (reference sequence). V was shortened by 2 bases and J by 3 bases, with 10 bases between the two germline ends. This CDR3 has 14 amino acids.

The V call is TRBV11-2, the J call TRBJ2-1; tentatively, D is TRBD2 (5 bases). Germline V gives CDR1 SGHAT, CDR2 FQNNGV. The CDR3 covers 14 residues. The germline V and J ends were trimmed by 4 bases and 6 bases, with 13 bases remaining between them. CDR3 in amino acids: CASSSFGRGNEQFF. Written as DNA, the CDR3 is TGTGCCAGCAGCTCCTTTGGACGGGGCAATGAGCAGTTCTTC.

The rearrangement uses TRBV30 and TRBJ1-1, with TRBD1 matching over 10 bases. The V segment lost 5 bases and the J segment 5 bases; nucleotides outside the gene matches: 2. Germline CDR1 reads GTSNPN; CDR2 reads SVGIG (reference sequence). This CDR3 comprises 12 residues. CDR3 sequence (DNA): TGTGCCTGGGACAGGGGGCATACTGAAGCTTTCTTT. It translates to CAWDRGHTEAFF.

This clone was seen a single time. The chain's CDR3 is CASSWDRGQKGYTF. The CDR3 DNA follows: TGTGCCAGCAGCTGGGACAGGGGGCAAAAGGGCTACACCTTC. The chain carries TRBV7-9 and TRBJ1-2, with 12 positions matching TRBD1. The germline V gene encodes CDR1 SEHNR and CDR2 FQNEAQ (reference sequence). The V and J ends lost 4 bases and 8 bases, in that order; junction bases with no gene match: 5. The length of the CDR3 is 14 residues.

J is TRBJ2-7 and V is TRBV12-2. TRBV12-2 counts as a pseudogene. There are 15 residues in the CDR3. The CDR3: CASRPATFGPYEQYF. The CDR3 DNA sequence: TGTGCAAGTCGCCCAGCGACTTTCGGGCCCTACGAGCAGTACTTC.

The V call is TRBV19, the J call TRBJ2-6; D not certain. The V gene's germline CDR1 is LNHDA and CDR2 SQIVND (reference sequence). The CDR3 has 15 amino acids. The germline V and J ends were trimmed by 0 bases and 0 bases, with 3 bases remaining between them. The CDR3 here is CASSIEISGANVLTF. The CDR3 bases are TGTGCCAGTAGTATAGAGATCTCTGGGGCCAACGTCCTGACTTTC.

This clone was seen a single time. This chain connects TRBV12-5 to TRBJ2-7; 11 bases match TRBD2. Germline CDR1 and CDR2: LGHNT and FRNRAP. This CDR3 is 15 amino acids long. Trimming cost V 6 bases and J 6 bases; bases outside gene matches: 10. The CDR3 is CASGPPTSGSSEQYF. CDR3 DNA: TGTGCTAGTGGCCCGCCCACTAGCGGGAGTAGCGAGCAGTACTTC.

V usage is TRBV9 and J usage is TRBJ2-1, with D possibly TRBD2 on 7 matching bases. CDR1 and CDR2 (germline): SGDLS, YYNGEE. The V and J ends lost 0 bases and 6 bases respectively, with 16 bases between them. The CDR3 consists of 16 residues. The CDR3 bases are TGTGCCAGCAGCGTAGAAGTTGGGGGGGCCATCAATGAGCAGTTCTTC. Its translation is CASSVEVGGAINEQFF. Full variable domain (remainder filled in from reference TRBV9 and TRBJ2-1): DSGVTQTPKHLITATGQRVTLRCSPRSGDLSVYWYQQSLDQGLQFLIQYYNGEERAKGNILERFSAQQFPDLHSELNLSSLELGDSALYFCASSVEVGGAINEQFFGPGTRLTVL.

This chain uses TRBV4-2 with TRBJ2-7; tentative D call: TRBD2 (5 bases). CDR3 length: 15 residues. The V gene's germline CDR1 is LGHNA and CDR2 YNFKEQ. The germline V and J ends were trimmed by 4 bases and 7 bases, with 20 bases remaining between them. CDR3 nucleotide sequence: TGTGCCAGCAGCCCCGAGGCGGTGGGAGCGAGGGAGCAGTACTTC. The encoded protein is CASSPEAVGAREQYF.

The chain combines TRBV14 with TRBJ2-1, with 7 nucleotides matching TRBD1. The CDR3 extends over 16 amino acids. The junction had 11 bases not matched to a gene; V was cut back by 4 bases and J by 5 bases. Germline loops: CDR1 SGHDN, CDR2 FVKESK. The CDR3 region has the DNA TGTGCCAGCAGCCCATTAACGACAGGGCGGCACAATGAGCAGTTCTTC. Encoded protein: CASSPLTTGRHNEQFF.

V and J are TRBV4-3 and TRBJ2-3; perhaps TRBD2 as D (7 bases). This CDR3 has 14 amino acids. Germline V gives CDR1 LGHNA, CDR2 YSLEER. V dropped 4 bases and J dropped 4 bases, with 12 bases sitting between them. The CDR3 reads CASSPIGGPDTQYF. In DNA form, the CDR3 reads TGCGCCAGCAGCCCGATCGGGGGGCCAGATACGCAGTATTTT.

The rearrangement uses TRBV7-9 and TRBJ1-1; D perhaps matches TRBD1 (5 bases). Trimming shortened V by 5 bases and J by 10 bases, and 23 bases separated the two germline ends. CDR1 and CDR2 from the germline V gene are SEHNR and FQNEAQ (reference sequence). The CDR3 length is 15 residues. The CDR3 region is CASSPIPSTEKRAFF. In DNA form, the CDR3 reads TGTGCCAGCAGCCCCATCCCCTCGACAGAAAAAAGAGCTTTCTTT.

CDR3 residues: CASSPGMNTEAFF. CDR3 in DNA: TGTGCCAGCAGCCCAGGAATGAACACTGAAGCTTTCTTT. The chain joins TRBV7-9 to TRBJ1-1, with D unresolved. The CDR3 totals 13 residues. Trimming took 5 bases from V and 0 from J, leaving 7 bases between them. Germline CDR1 and CDR2: SEHNR and FQNEAQ (reference sequence).

The chain has TRBV14 and TRBJ2-6; D is unresolved. Germline values: CDR1 SGHDN, CDR2 FVKESK. The ends were cut back, 4 bases at V and 1 base at J, with 8 bases in the middle. The length of the CDR3 is 15 residues. CDR3 sequence (DNA): TGTGCCAGCAGCCTGTTAATTTCTGGGGCCAACGTCCTGACTTTC. The encoded protein is CASSLLISGANVLTF.

The V call is TRBV6-5, the J call TRBJ1-4; TRBD1 matches 8 bases. Germline loops: CDR1 MNHEY, CDR2 SVGAGI. The CDR3 contains 16 residues. The V and J ends lost 3 bases and 8 bases, in that order; junction bases with no gene match: 11. CDR3 residues: CASSYFSGQGGEKLFF. Written as DNA, the CDR3 is TGTGCCAGCAGTTATTTCTCCGGACAGGGCGGCGAAAAACTGTTTTTT.

This clone was detected only a few times. The CDR3 here is CASSTPGDYGYTF. Here the CDR3 DNA reads TGTGCCAGCAGCACCCCAGGGGACTATGGCTACACCTTC. This chain joins TRBV5-4 and TRBJ1-2; D possibly corresponds to TRBD1 (6 bases). The CDR3 sequence is 13 residues long. The germline gives CDR1 SGHNT, CDR2 YYREEE (reference sequence). Trimming pared 4 bases from V and 3 bases from J, leaving 10 bases between.

The CDR3 DNA reads TGTGCCAGCAGTCAGCTACTGAACACTGAAGCTTTCTTT. Translated, it gives CASSQLLNTEAFF. The chain uses TRBV6-1 and TRBJ1-1; the D is unclear. Trimming stripped 5 bases from V and 0 bases from J, with 7 bases between. In germline, CDR1 is MNHNS, CDR2 SASEGT. CDR3 length: 13 residues.

This chain joins TRBV6-5 and TRBJ2-7; possibly TRBD2 for D (5 bases). The CDR3 length is 14 residues. V was cut by 3 bases and J by 2 bases, with 11 bases left in between. CDR1 MNHEY and CDR2 SVGAGI come from the germline V gene. CDR3 DNA: TGTGCCAGCAGTTATGGGCTAGCTACCTACGAGCAGTACTTC. It encodes CASSYGLATYEQYF.

This clone was seen once. The chain's CDR3 is CASSYLSNTGELFF. The CDR3 DNA sequence: TGTGCCAGCAGTTACTTGTCAAACACCGGGGAGCTGTTTTTT. The rearrangement joins TRBV6-5 to TRBJ2-2, with D uncertain. CDR1 MNHEY and CDR2 SVGAGI come from the germline V gene. V gave up 1 base and J gave up 2 bases, with 5 bases separating them. The CDR3 is 14 residues long.

This clone was detected once. This chain links TRBV9 with TRBJ1-1; D not certain. CDR3 length: 13 amino acids. Trimming took 6 bases from V and 1 from J, leaving 10 bases between them. Germline V gene data show CDR1 as SGDLS and CDR2 as YYNGEE. The CDR3 DNA sequence: TGTGCCAGCACCCCTTTCGAGAACACTGAAGCTTTCTTT. This encodes CASTPFENTEAFF.

On this clone itself: The germline gene is not matched at one end of the junction; a read error may be the cause. V usage is TRBV7-7 and J usage is TRBJ1-1, with TRBD1 matching 7 bases. There are 15 residues in the CDR3. Per the germline V gene, CDR1 is SSHAT and CDR2 is FNYEAQ (reference sequence). This CDR3 is CASSPPGQINTEAFF. CDR3 coding DNA: TGTGCTAGCAGCCCGCCGGGACAGATTAACACTGAAGCTTTCTTT.

The count of this clone is one. The rearrangement uses TRBV7-3 and TRBJ2-5; D is unresolved. This CDR3 comprises 13 residues. V lost 2 bases and J 0 bases, leaving 4 bases between the germline ends. The germline V gene encodes CDR1 SGHTA and CDR2 FQGTGA. CDR3 DNA sequence: TGTGCCAGCAGCTTATCGAACCAAGAGACCCAGTACTTC. Its protein product is CASSLSNQETQYF.

This clone showed up just once. The chain has TRBV11-2 and TRBJ2-7, with a tentative D call TRBD2 (5 bases). This CDR3 is 16 amino acids long. The V end lost 1 base, the J end lost 6 bases, and 19 bases lay between the germline ends. Germline CDR1 SGHAT, CDR2 FQNNGV. As DNA, the CDR3 is TGTGCCAGCAGCTTAGGAACGCGGGTCCTCTCGCCCGAGCAGTACTTC. Amino acids: CASSLGTRVLSPEQYF.

This sequence joins TRBV6-6 and TRBJ2-1, with a tentative D call TRBD2 (6 bases). The CDR3 contains 12 residues. Germline CDR1 and CDR2: MNHNY and SVGAGI (reference sequence). Trimming stripped 6 bases from V and 7 bases from J, with 10 bases between. CDR3 sequence: CASSPLANEQFF. The CDR3 DNA is TGTGCCAGCAGCCCCCTAGCGAATGAGCAGTTCTTC.

The chain joins TRBV9 to TRBJ2-7; tentatively, D is TRBD1 or TRBD2 (6 bases each). The CDR3 has 15 residues. Trimming took off 4 bases at V and 3 bases at J, with 17 bases between the two ends. CDR1 is SGDLS, CDR2 YYNGEE, per germline. CDR3 sequence reads: CASSPSGGVNYEQYF. Written as DNA, the CDR3 is TGTGCCAGCAGCCCCTCCGGGGGCGTCAACTACGAGCAGTACTTC.

This clone was recorded only once. The J gene is TRBJ2-7, the V gene TRBV30, with TRBD2 identical over 15 bases. CDR3 length equals 21 residues. V dropped 4 bases and J dropped 2; count of bases not matched to a gene: 21. Germline V CDR1 and CDR2: GTSNPN, SVGIG (reference sequence). The CDR3 sequence is CAWTKPPLGTSGRIRTYEQYF. CDR3 in DNA: TGTGCCTGGACTAAACCCCCGCTCGGGACTAGCGGGAGGATAAGGACCTACGAGCAGTACTTC.

The V and J genes are TRBV11-2 and TRBJ2-5; D is perhaps TRBD1 (5 bases). The CDR3 runs to 14 residues. V shed 5 bases and J shed 1 base, with 11 bases lying between them. Germline assignment: CDR1 SGHAT and CDR2 FQNNGV. The CDR3 DNA is TGTGCCAGCAGCCAGCGACAGTTCCAAGAGACCCAGTACTTC. This encodes CASSQRQFQETQYF.

The rearrangement joins TRBV9 to TRBJ2-1, with TRBD2 as a possible D gene (6 bases). Germline V lookup: CDR1 SGDLS, CDR2 YYNGEE. This CDR3 has 15 residues. V dropped 4 bases and J dropped 7 bases, with 18 bases sitting between them. The CDR3: CASSPALAPQNEQFF. The DNA of the CDR3 is TGTGCCAGCAGCCCCGCGCTAGCGCCCCAAAATGAGCAGTTCTTC.

The rearrangement joins TRBV11-2 to TRBJ2-7; the match to TRBD1 covers 8 bases. The CDR3 extends over 17 amino acids. The V segment lost 1 base and the J segment 0 bases; nucleotides outside the gene matches: 8. CDR1 and CDR2 (germline): SGHAT, FQNNGV. As DNA, the CDR3 is TGTGCCAGCAGCTTAGGTCATTCGGGACAGGCCTCCTACGAGCAGTACTTC. Translating gives CASSLGHSGQASYEQYF.

This clone was observed a single time. V and J are TRBV5-6 and TRBJ2-3; the match to TRBD2 covers 9 bases. The V gene end was trimmed by 3 bases and the J gene end by 4 bases; junction bases not matched to a gene: 3. Per the germline V gene, CDR1 is SGHDT and CDR2 is YYEEEE. CDR3 length equals 14 residues. CDR3 DNA sequence: TGTGCCAGCAGCTCGTTAGCGGGGGCAGATACGCAGTATTTT. The encoded protein is CASSSLAGADTQYF.